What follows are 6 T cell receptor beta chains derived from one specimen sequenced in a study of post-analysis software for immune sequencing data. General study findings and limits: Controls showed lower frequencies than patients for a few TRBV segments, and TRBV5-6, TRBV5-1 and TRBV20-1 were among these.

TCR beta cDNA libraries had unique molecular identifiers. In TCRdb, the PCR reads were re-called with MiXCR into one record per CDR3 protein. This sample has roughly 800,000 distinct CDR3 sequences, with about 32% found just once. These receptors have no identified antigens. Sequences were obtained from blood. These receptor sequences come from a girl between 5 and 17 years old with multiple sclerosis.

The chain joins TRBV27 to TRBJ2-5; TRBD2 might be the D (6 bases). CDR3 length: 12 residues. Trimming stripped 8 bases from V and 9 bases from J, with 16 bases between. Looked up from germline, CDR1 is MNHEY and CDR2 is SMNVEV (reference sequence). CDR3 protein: CASGGHPSAQYF. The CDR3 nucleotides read TGTGCCAGCGGAGGGCATCCCTCGGCCCAGTACTTC.

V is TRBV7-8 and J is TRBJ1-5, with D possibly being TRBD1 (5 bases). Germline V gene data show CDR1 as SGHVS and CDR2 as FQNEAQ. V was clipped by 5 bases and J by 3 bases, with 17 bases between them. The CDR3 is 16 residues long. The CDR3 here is CASSLDPQDHNQPQHF. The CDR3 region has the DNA TGTGCCAGCAGCCTCGACCCACAGGACCACAATCAGCCCCAGCATTTT.

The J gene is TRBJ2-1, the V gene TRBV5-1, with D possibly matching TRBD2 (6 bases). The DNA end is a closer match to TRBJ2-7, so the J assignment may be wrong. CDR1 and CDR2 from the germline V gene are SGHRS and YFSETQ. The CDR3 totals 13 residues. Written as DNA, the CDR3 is TGCGCCAGCAGCTTATCCCCCGGGGGCGAGCAGTACTTC. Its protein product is CASSLSPGGEQYF.

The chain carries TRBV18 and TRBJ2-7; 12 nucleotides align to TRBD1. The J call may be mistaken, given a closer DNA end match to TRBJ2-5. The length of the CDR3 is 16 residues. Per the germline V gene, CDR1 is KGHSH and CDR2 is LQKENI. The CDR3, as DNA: TGTGCCAGCTCACCACCGGGGGACAGGGGGCTCGAGACCCAGTACTTC. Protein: CASSPPGDRGLETQYF.

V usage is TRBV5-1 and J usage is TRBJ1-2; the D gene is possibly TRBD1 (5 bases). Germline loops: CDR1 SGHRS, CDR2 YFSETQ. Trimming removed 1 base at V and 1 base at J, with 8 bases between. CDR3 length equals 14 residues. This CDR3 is CASSLLDNNYGYTF. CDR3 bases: TGCGCCAGCAGCTTGCTGGACAATAACTATGGCTACACCTTC.

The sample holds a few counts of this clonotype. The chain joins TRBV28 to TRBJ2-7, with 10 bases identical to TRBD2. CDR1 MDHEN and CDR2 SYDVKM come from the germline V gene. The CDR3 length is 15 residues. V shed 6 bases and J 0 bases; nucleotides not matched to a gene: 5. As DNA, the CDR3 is TGTGCCAGCAGGGGCGGGACTAGCGCCTCCTACGAGCAGTACTTC. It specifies CASRGGTSASYEQYF.